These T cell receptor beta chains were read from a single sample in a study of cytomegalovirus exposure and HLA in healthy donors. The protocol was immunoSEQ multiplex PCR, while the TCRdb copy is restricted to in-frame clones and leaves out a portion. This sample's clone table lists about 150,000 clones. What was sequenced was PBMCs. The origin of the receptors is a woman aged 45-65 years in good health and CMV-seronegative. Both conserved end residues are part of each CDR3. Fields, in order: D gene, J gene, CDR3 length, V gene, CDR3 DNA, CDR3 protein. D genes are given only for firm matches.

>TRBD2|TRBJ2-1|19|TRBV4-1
TGCGCCAGCAGCCTGGCCGGGACTAGCGGAGGTGGGGTATACAATGAGCAGTTCTTC
CASSLAGTSGGGVYNEQFF
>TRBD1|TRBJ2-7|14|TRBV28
TGTGCCAGCACCCCGGGACAGGCAACCTACGAGCAGTACTTC
CASTPGQATYEQYF
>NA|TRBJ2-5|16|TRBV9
TGTGCCAGCAGCGTAGCTCCAGGACGGCGGGGAGAGACCCAGTACTTC
CASSVAPGRRGETQYF
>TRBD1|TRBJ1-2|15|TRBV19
TGTGCCAGTACCACCTCCGGGACAGGGTACAGTGGCTACACCTTC
CASTTSGTGYSGYTF
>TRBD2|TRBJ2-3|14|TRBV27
TGTGCCAGCGGGGCTAGCGGGAGAACAGATACGCAGTATTTT
CASGASGRTDTQYF
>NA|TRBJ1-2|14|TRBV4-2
TGTGCCAGCAGCCAAGATCAGGGCCCCTATGGCTACACCTTC
CASSQDQGPYGYTF
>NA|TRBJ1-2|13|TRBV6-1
TGTGCCAGCAGTGACGGGGGAGACTATGGCTACACCTTC
CASSDGGDYGYTF
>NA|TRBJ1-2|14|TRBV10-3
TGTGCCATCAGTGAGGGAGCGACGTACTATGGCTACACCTTC
CAISEGATYYGYTF
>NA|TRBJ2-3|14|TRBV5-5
TGTGCCAGCAGCTCAGGGACTGACCCGGCTACGCAGTATTTT
CASSSGTDPATQYF
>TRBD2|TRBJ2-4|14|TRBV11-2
TGTGCCAGCAGCTTAGACGGGGGGGAACATATTCAGTACTTC
CASSLDGGEHIQYF
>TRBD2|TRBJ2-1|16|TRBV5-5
TGTGCCAGCAGCTTACAACTAGCGGGGTCGTACAATGAGCAGTTCTTC
CASSLQLAGSYNEQFF
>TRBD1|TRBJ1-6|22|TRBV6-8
TGTGCCAGCAGTTACAAAGTTCGCAAACAGGGGGCGAGAAAACCCTATAATTCACCCCTCCACTTT
CASSYKVRKQGARKPYNSPLHF
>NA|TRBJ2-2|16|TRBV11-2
TGTGCCAGCAGCTTTAGTGTCATCGGTGCCACCGGGGAGCTGTTTTTT
CASSFSVIGATGELFF
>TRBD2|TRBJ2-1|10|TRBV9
TGTGCCAGCGCGGGAGGGGAGCAGTTCTTC
CASAGGEQFF
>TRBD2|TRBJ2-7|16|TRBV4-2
TGTGCCAGCAGCCAAGTGGAAGCGGGGGCACCCTACGAGCAGTACTTC
CASSQVEAGAPYEQYF
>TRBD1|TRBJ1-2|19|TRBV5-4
TGTGCCAGCAGCTTGGCGGCGAGAGTAGTTGCAGGGGGCAAAGATGGCTACACCTTC
CASSLAARVVAGGKDGYTF
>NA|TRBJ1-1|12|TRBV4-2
TGTGCCAGCAGCCAAGACAGGAGGGTAGCTTTCTTT
CASSQDRRVAFF
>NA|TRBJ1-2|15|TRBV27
TGTGCCAGCAGTTTAGTAGCCAGCACCATATATGGCTACACCTTC
CASSLVASTIYGYTF
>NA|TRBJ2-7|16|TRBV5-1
TGCGCCAGCAGCTTGGACCCAGGGGTTCCCACCTACGAGCAGTACTTC
CASSLDPGVPTYEQYF
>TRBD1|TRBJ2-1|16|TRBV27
TGTGCCAGCAGTTTAATACTGGGGACAGGGCCTAATGAGCAGTTCTTC
CASSLILGTGPNEQFF
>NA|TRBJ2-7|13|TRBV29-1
TGCAGCGTTGAAATCCGGGACTTCCGCGAGAAGTACTTC
CSVEIRDFREKYF
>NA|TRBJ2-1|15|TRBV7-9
TGTGCCAGCAGCTTAGCGCTCGCTAGCGTGGACGAGCAGTTCTTC
CASSLALASVDEQFF
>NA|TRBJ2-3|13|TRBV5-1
TGCGCCAGCAGCGTCGACACCTCAGATACGCAGTATTTT
CASSVDTSDTQYF
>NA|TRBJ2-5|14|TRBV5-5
TGTGCCAGCGGGTGGGGCGGAGATGGGGAGACCCAGTACTTC
CASGWGGDGETQYF
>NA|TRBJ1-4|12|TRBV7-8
TGTGCCAGCACGGGGGTTAATGAAAAACTGTTTTTT
CASTGVNEKLFF
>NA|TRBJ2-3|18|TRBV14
TGTGCCAGCAGCAGGAGGGAAGTATGGCGGGCCCCCACAGATACGCAGTATTTT
CASSRREVWRAPTDTQYF
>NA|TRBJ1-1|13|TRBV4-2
TGTGCCAGCAGCGCACACAGGGAAACTGAAGCTTTCTTT
CASSAHRETEAFF
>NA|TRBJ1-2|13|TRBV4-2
TGTGCCAGCAGCCAAGACAGGGGTGGCGGCTACACCTTC
CASSQDRGGGYTF
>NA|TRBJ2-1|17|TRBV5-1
TGCGCCAGCAGCTTGGACCTAGCGACCCGTACGGCTAATGAGCAGTTCTTC
CASSLDLATRTANEQFF
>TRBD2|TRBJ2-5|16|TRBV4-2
TGTGCCAGCAGCCAGGAACTAGCGGGAGCTTTGGAGACCCAGTACTTC
CASSQELAGALETQYF
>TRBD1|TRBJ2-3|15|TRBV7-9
TGTGCCAGCAGCCCCCTTTTGACAGGGTTAGATACGCAGTATTTT
CASSPLLTGLDTQYF